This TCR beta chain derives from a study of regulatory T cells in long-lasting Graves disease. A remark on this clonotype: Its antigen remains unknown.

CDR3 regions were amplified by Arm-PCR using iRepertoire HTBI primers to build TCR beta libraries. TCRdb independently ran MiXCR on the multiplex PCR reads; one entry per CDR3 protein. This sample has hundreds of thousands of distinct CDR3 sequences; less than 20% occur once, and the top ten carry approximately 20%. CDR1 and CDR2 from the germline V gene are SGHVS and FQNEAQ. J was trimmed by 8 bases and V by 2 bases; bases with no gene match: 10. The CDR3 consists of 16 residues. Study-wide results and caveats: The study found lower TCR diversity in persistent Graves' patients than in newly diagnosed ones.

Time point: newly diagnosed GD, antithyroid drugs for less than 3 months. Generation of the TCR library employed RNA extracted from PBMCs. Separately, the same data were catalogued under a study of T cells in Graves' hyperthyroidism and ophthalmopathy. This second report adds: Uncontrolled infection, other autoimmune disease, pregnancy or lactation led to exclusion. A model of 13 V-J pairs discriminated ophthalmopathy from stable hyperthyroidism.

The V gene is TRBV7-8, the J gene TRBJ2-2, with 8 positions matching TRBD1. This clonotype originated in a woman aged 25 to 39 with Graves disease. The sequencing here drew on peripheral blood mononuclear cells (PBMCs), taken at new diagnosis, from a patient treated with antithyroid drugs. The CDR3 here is CASSLTVRGPPGELFF. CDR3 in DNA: TGTGCCAGCAGCTTAACGGTCAGGGGGCCCCCGGGGGAGCTGTTTTTT.